These 2 T cell receptor beta chains originate from one sample sequenced in a study of CD8+CD57+ T cells in acquired aplastic anemia. CDR3 and TCR beta VDJ profiling relied on genomic DNA as the template. TCRdb ran MiXCR on the reads and lists one entry per CDR3 protein. Of about 68,000 distinct CDR3 sequences in the sample, approximately 51% are singletons; the top ten hold about 8.9%. Sequencing was carried out using sorted CD4+, CD8+, or CD8+CD57+ T cells (not recorded which) from PBMCs. These TCRs come from a human donor in good health, serving as a control.

V is TRBV29-1 and J is TRBJ2-5; the match to TRBD1 covers 8 bases. The CDR3 consists of 14 residues. CDR1 is SQVTM and CDR2 is ANQGSEA in the germline V gene. V was clipped by 5 bases and J by 4 bases; unmatched bases: 9. CDR3 protein: CSVSHQTGAETQYF. CDR3 nucleotide sequence: TGCAGCGTTAGTCACCAGACAGGGGCAGAGACCCAGTACTTC. The full variable domain, with the rest looked up from reference TRBV29-1 and TRBJ2-5, is SAVISQKPSRDICQRGTSLTIQCQVDSQVTMMFWYRQQPGQSLTLIATANQGSEATYESGFVIDKFPISRPNLTFSTLTVSNMSPEDSSIYLCSVSHQTGAETQYFGPGTRLLVL.

The J gene is TRBJ1-1, the V gene TRBV7-9, with TRBD1 matching over 11 bases. Germline trimming cut 5 bases from V and 6 bases from J; bases unmatched to any gene: 8. Germline CDR1 and CDR2: SEHNR and FQNEAQ (reference sequence). The CDR3 loop spans 15 amino acids. This chain's CDR3 is CASSPRRGQGAEAFF. The CDR3 coding sequence is TGTGCCAGCAGCCCCCGGCGGGGACAGGGGGCTGAAGCTTTCTTT.